This T cell receptor (beta chain) was observed in a study of blood T cell repertoires in COVID-19. Study-level background: Acute and convalescent COVID-19 samples came from the United States, Italy and Spain. The analysed material was cDNA or gDNA that came from T cells, B-cell-depleted T cells, or PBMCs.

Original processing notes: Amplified reference gene primers provided the basis for estimating nucleated cell counts. Measured with immunoSEQ multiplex PCR; TCRdb has only the in-frame clones, and not every one. V and J calls and clone size come straight from that table; D and trimming were deduced from the DNA. The sample yields about 160,000 clones, approximately 83% seen once. The clonotype was recovered from a woman older than 75 with active or convalescent COVID-19. Material for sequencing was peripheral blood.

The CDR3, as DNA: TGTGCCAGCGGGACAGGGAGGCCCCAGCATTTT. This sequence encodes CASGTGRPQHF. The rearrangement uses TRBV6-6 and TRBJ1-5; TRBD1 matches 9 bases. Per the germline V gene, CDR1 is MNHNY and CDR2 is SVGAGI (reference sequence). The V segment lost 8 bases and the J segment 9 bases; nucleotides outside the gene matches: 2. The CDR3 consists of 11 residues.